Reported below is one T cell receptor beta chain. The data were taken from a study of blood T cell repertoires in COVID-19. TCRdb keeps only in-frame clones here, not all; method: immunoSEQ multiplex PCR. This table has 100,000 or so clones, roughly 90% appearing once. The clonotype comes from a man in his 60s with acute or convalescent COVID-19. The sequenced sample consisted of peripheral blood.

The CDR3 nucleotides read TGTGCCAGCTCACGGGGGGACAGCCCATACTCTGAAGCTTTCTTT. Translated: CASSRGDSPYSEAFF. The rearrangement joins TRBV18 to TRBJ1-1; 7 bases match TRBD1. CDR1 KGHSH and CDR2 LQKENI come from the germline V gene. V dropped 4 bases and J dropped 6; count of bases not matched to a gene: 11. The CDR3 contains 15 residues.